Below are 25 T cell receptor beta chains sequenced from a single sample in a study of cytomegalovirus exposure and HLA in healthy donors. The PCR contained 60 Vbeta and 13 Jbeta primers. Here immunoSEQ multiplex PCR was the method, and the copy in TCRdb shows in-frame clones only, minus some. Among some 180,000 clones listed, about 13% were seen once. Sequenced: PBMCs. These receptors were collected from a man aged 50 or older in good health and CMV-seropositive.

In its sample, this clone was seen a few times. The chain recombines TRBV4-1 with TRBJ1-4, with TRBD1 as a possible D gene (5 bases). Per germline, CDR1 MGHRA and CDR2 YSYEKL. The CDR3 sequence is 13 residues long. Trimming removed 4 bases from V and 4 bases from J, with 7 bases in between. DNA for the CDR3: TGCGCCAGCAGCCTGGGGCTTAATGAAAAACTGTTTTTT. It specifies CASSLGLNEKLFF.

The V and J genes are TRBV4-2 and TRBJ2-5; tentative D call: TRBD2 (6 bases). The CDR3 is made up of 12 amino acids. Per the germline V gene, CDR1 is LGHNA and CDR2 is YNFKEQ. The ends were cut back, 3 bases at V and 4 bases at J, with 6 bases in the middle. CDR3: CASSQGGETQYF. The CDR3 nucleotides are TGTGCCAGCAGCCAGGGGGGAGAGACCCAGTACTTC.

Notes on this clone: The same CDR3 is also encoded by other DNA sequences in this sample. The V gene is TRBV9, the J gene TRBJ2-2; the D gene is possibly TRBD2 (6 bases). V was shortened by 0 bases and J by 6 bases, with 6 bases between the two germline ends. The CDR3 has 13 amino acids. CDR1 is SGDLS and CDR2 is YYNGEE in the germline V gene. CDR3 residues: CASSVVAAGELFF. The CDR3 DNA reads TGTGCCAGCAGCGTAGTAGCGGCCGGGGAGCTGTTTTTT.

The chain recombines TRBV19 with TRBJ2-1, with TRBD1 identical over 8 bases. The trim removed 5 bases at V and 3 bases at J, leaving 6 bases unmatched. This CDR3 has 15 amino acids. CDR1 is LNHDA, CDR2 SQIVND, per germline (reference sequence). The CDR3 nucleotides are TGTGCCAGTAGTGCCCGGGACAGGAGCTACAATGAGCAGTTCTTC. This gives the protein CASSARDRSYNEQFF.

The gene calls are TRBV5-8 and TRBJ2-5, with no clear D. CDR1 is SGHTS, CDR2 YDEGEE, per germline. The length of the CDR3 is 12 residues. V lost 4 bases to trimming and J lost 5 bases, with 9 bases between them. CDR3 amino acids: CASSSKEETQYF. CDR3 nucleotides: TGTGCCAGCAGCAGCAAGGAGGAGACCCAGTACTTC.

V gene TRBV28 combines with J gene TRBJ1-2; the match to TRBD1 covers 8 bases. Germline CDR1 MDHEN, CDR2 SYDVKM. The CDR3 extends over 15 amino acids. The V and J ends lost 6 bases and 8 bases, in that order; junction bases with no gene match: 14. Here the CDR3 DNA reads TGTGCCAGCAGGACCCAGGGGGCGCCCCTTCAGGGCTACACCTTC. This gives the protein CASRTQGAPLQGYTF.

V is TRBV19 and J is TRBJ2-1, with D tentatively TRBD1 (7 bases). Trimming cost V 3 bases and J 7 bases, with 16 bases left between them. The germline gives CDR1 LNHDA, CDR2 SQIVND (reference sequence). This CDR3 is 15 amino acids long. The CDR3 DNA reads TGTGCCAGTAGTATTGGTCAGGGGGGTAGGAATGAGCAGTTCTTC. As protein: CASSIGQGGRNEQFF.

This clone was detected only a few times. The chain carries TRBV7-6 and TRBJ1-1; 7 bases map to TRBD1. Germline V gene lookup returns CDR1 SGHVS and CDR2 FNYEAQ. This CDR3 region has 17 residues. The junction had 11 bases not matched to a gene; V was cut back by 2 bases and J by 2 bases. CDR3 DNA: TGTGCCAGCAGCTTATTTCCTGGGACAGATTATAACACTGAAGCTTTCTTT. Protein sequence: CASSLFPGTDYNTEAFF.

The V and J genes are TRBV25-1 and TRBJ2-4; TRBD1 agrees at 8 bases. V lost 4 bases, J lost 3 bases, and 5 bases stayed unmatched. The CDR3 is 15 amino acids. Looked up from germline, CDR1 is MGHDK and CDR2 is SYGVNS. The CDR3 sequence is CASSVPQGGKNIQYF. The CDR3 DNA sequence: TGTGCCAGCAGTGTGCCACAGGGGGGCAAAAACATTCAGTACTTC.

This clone was detected only a few times. The chain uses TRBV6-4 and TRBJ1-6, with TRBD1 identical over 7 bases. J was trimmed by 9 bases and V by 6 bases; bases with no gene match: 8. Germline CDR1 MRHNA, CDR2 SNTAGT. The CDR3 length is 14 residues. CDR3 DNA: TGTGCCAGCAGCGGACAGGCAGGGGGTTCACCCCTCCACTTT. This gives the protein CASSGQAGGSPLHF.

This clone was seen a handful of times. The V and J genes are TRBV5-6 and TRBJ2-7, with TRBD1 matching over 12 bases. Germline loops: CDR1 SGHDT, CDR2 YYEEEE. The V segment lost 2 bases and the J segment 6 bases; nucleotides outside the gene matches: 12. The CDR3 runs 17 residues. The CDR3 region is CASSLLIRDRGRFEQYV. The CDR3 DNA is TGTGCCAGCAGCTTACTAATCCGGGACAGGGGGCGTTTCGAGCAGTACGTC.

The V and J genes are TRBV4-3 and TRBJ1-1, with D hard to call. The V and J ends lost 4 bases and 4 bases respectively, with 16 bases between them. CDR3 length: 15 amino acids. Germline assignment: CDR1 LGHNA and CDR2 YSLEER. CDR3 region: CASSRGSGLGTEAFF. CDR3 bases: TGCGCCAGCAGCCGAGGATCGGGTTTGGGCACTGAAGCTTTCTTT.

This clone was observed a few times. The rearrangement uses TRBV10-3 and TRBJ1-4; weak D call: TRBD1 (5 bases). There are 13 residues in the CDR3. The ends were cut back, 10 bases at V and 6 bases at J, with 15 bases in the middle. The V gene's germline CDR1 is ENHRY and CDR2 SYGVKD. This chain's CDR3 is CASQRGGDEKLFF. CDR3 in DNA: TGTGCCAGCCAACGGGGAGGGGATGAAAAACTGTTTTTT.

In this sample, this clone turned up a few times. The chain recombines TRBV5-1 with TRBJ1-1; no clear D. Trimming left V 2 bases short and J 0 bases short, with 11 bases between. Germline values: CDR1 SGHRS, CDR2 YFSETQ. The CDR3 is 15 residues long. The DNA for the CDR3 is TGCGCCAGCAGCTTCGGAGGCACATTGAACACTGAAGCTTTCTTT. Translated: CASSFGGTLNTEAFF.

A few counts support this clone. The J gene is TRBJ2-5, the V gene TRBV30; D is perhaps TRBD1 (5 bases). The end of the DNA aligns better with TRBJ2-7, so the J call may be wrong. The CDR3 covers 12 residues. Germline CDR1 is GTSNPN and CDR2 is SVGIG (reference sequence). The CDR3 coding sequence is TGTGCCTGGGGGGCAGGTCCCTACGAGCAGTACTTC. Protein sequence: CAWGAGPYEQYF.

The V and J genes are TRBV30 and TRBJ1-6; 7 bases are a match to TRBD1. Germline V lookup: CDR1 GTSNPN, CDR2 SVGIG (reference sequence). This CDR3 region has 15 residues. The ends lost 2 bases at V and 7 bases at J; junction bases unmatched: 8. CDR3 protein: CAWSTLDRDNSPLHF. CDR3 bases: TGTGCCTGGAGTACCCTTGACAGGGACAATTCACCCCTCCACTTT.

This clone was seen a few times. This rearrangement joins TRBV19 to TRBJ1-1, with a possible D match to TRBD1 (5 bases). V lost 9 bases to trimming and J lost 5 bases, with 16 bases between them. Germline loops: CDR1 LNHDA, CDR2 SQIVND (reference sequence). The CDR3 totals 13 residues. This CDR3 reads CASKGPGRTEAFF. The CDR3 nucleotides read TGTGCCAGCAAAGGGCCAGGGCGAACTGAAGCTTTCTTT.

The J gene is TRBJ2-3, the V gene TRBV6-5; TRBD2 is a possible D gene (7 bases). Trimming pared 2 bases from V and 6 bases from J, leaving 18 bases between. CDR1 is MNHEY and CDR2 is SVGAGI in the germline V gene. The length of the CDR3 is 16 residues. The CDR3 DNA sequence: TGTGCCAGCAGTTACGATCTGGCGGGGGCGTCGGATACGCAGTATTTT. The encoded protein is CASSYDLAGASDTQYF.

This clone has just a few counts. The V and J genes are TRBV6-5 and TRBJ2-1; TRBD2 matches 8 bases. Germline V gene lookup returns CDR1 MNHEY and CDR2 SVGAGI. This CDR3 is built from 15 residues. Germline trimming cut 6 bases from V and 6 bases from J; bases unmatched to any gene: 10. DNA for the CDR3: TGTGCCAGCAGCCCACCCGGGGGGGGCAGCAATGAGCAGTTCTTC. It specifies CASSPPGGGSNEQFF.

The rearrangement uses TRBV10-3 and TRBJ1-5; no clear D. The V and J ends lost 10 bases and 3 bases respectively, with 16 bases between them. CDR1 is ENHRY and CDR2 is SYGVKD in the germline V gene. This CDR3 has 14 residues. CDR3 in DNA: TGTGCCACCTCTTTGGGCCGGGACAATCAGCCCCAGCATTTT. As protein: CATSLGRDNQPQHF.

This rearrangement joins TRBV12-5 to TRBJ2-7, with 8 bases identical to TRBD1. Trimming cost V 1 base and J 3 bases; bases outside gene matches: 5. The CDR3 is made up of 15 amino acids. Looked up from germline, CDR1 is LGHNT and CDR2 is FRNRAP. The CDR3 is CASGLGSDRVYEQYV. CDR3 bases: TGTGCTAGTGGTTTGGGGTCGGACAGGGTCTACGAGCAGTACGTC.

This clone was seen only a few times. The chain links TRBV7-2 to TRBJ2-5, with a tentative D call TRBD2 (5 bases). This CDR3 is built from 14 residues. The V gene's germline CDR1 is SGHTA and CDR2 FQGNSA. The V and J ends lost 1 base and 5 bases respectively, with 11 bases between them. CDR3 sequence: CASSLDAGRETQYF. The CDR3 DNA reads TGTGCCAGCAGCTTAGATGCGGGTCGGGAGACCCAGTACTTC.

The chain employs TRBV30 and TRBJ1-1; TRBD1 might be the D (6 bases). Trimming removed 3 bases at V and 3 bases at J, with 11 bases between. The germline V gene has CDR1 GTSNPN and CDR2 SVGIG (reference sequence). The length of the CDR3 is 13 residues. The CDR3 DNA is TGTGCCTGGAGCCACACAGGGTACACTGAAGCTTTCTTT. This gives the protein CAWSHTGYTEAFF.

This clone was counted between two and nine times. This chain links TRBV6-5 with TRBJ1-1, with D tentatively TRBD1 (5 bases). The CDR3 consists of 14 residues. Germline values: CDR1 MNHEY, CDR2 SVGAGI. V gave up 4 bases and J gave up 4 bases, with 13 bases separating them. Here the CDR3 reads CASSFRARGTEAFF. Written as DNA, the CDR3 is TGTGCCAGCAGTTTCAGGGCAAGGGGCACTGAAGCTTTCTTT.

The rearrangement joins TRBV11-2 to TRBJ1-2; tentatively, D is TRBD1 (6 bases). V lost 1 base, J lost 3 bases, and 9 bases lay in between. Germline-derived CDR1 and CDR2 are SGHAT and FQNNGV. This CDR3 has 14 residues. CDR3 in DNA: TGTGCCAGCAGCTTAGGAGGGGGTGACTATGGCTACACCTTC. Protein product: CASSLGGGDYGYTF.